These T cell receptor beta chains were read from a single sample in a study of Graves' ophthalmopathy and Graves' hyperthyroidism. Each CDR3 protein gets one entry after TCRdb re-called the multiplex PCR reads with MiXCR. Of about 400,000 distinct CDR3 sequences detected, roughly 21% appear once; the ten largest clones hold roughly 3.2%. Sequenced: peripheral blood. The receptors here all came from a woman under 30 with stable Graves' hyperthyroidism. Each CDR3 is given with its conserved first and last residue. The D gene is left open where the match is weak. Clone size is given for some rows only: seen once, a few or many times, or a class if the clone is expanded.

clone_size,d_call,v_call,j_call,cdr3_nt,cdr3_aa
many,.,TRBV3-1,TRBJ2-5,TGTGCCAGCAGCCGCGACAGTTGGGAGACCCAGTACTTC,CASSRDSWETQYF
.,.,TRBV6-1,TRBJ2-7,TGTGCCAGCAGTCAAGGGCACCCTTACGAGCAGTACTTC,CASSQGHPYEQYF
many,TRBD2,TRBV6-1,TRBJ2-7,TGTGCCAGCATGCCCCCGGGACTAGCGTCGGGCGAGCAGTACTTC,CASMPPGLASGEQYF
many,.,TRBV25-1,TRBJ2-2,TGTGCCAGCAGTGAGACATCGGGGACTCCGGTTCGACCTAACACCGGGGAGCTGTTTTTT,CASSETSGTPVRPNTGELFF
many,.,TRBV7-2,TRBJ2-2,TGTGCCAGCAGCTCCGGGCCCGCGAACACCGGGGAGCTGTTTTTT,CASSSGPANTGELFF
many,.,TRBV2,TRBJ2-5,TGTGCCAGCTGTGAGCTAGCGATCCAAGAGACCCAGTACTTC,CASCELAIQETQYF
once,TRBD1,TRBV19,TRBJ1-5,TGTGCCAGTAGTACTTGGACAGGGGACAATCAGCCCCAGCATTTT,CASSTWTGDNQPQHF
few,TRBD1,TRBV15,TRBJ1-5,TGTGCCACCAGCCCCAGAGGAACAGGGGGCAGGATGATTCGCAATCAGCCCCAGCATTTT,CATSPRGTGGRMIRNQPQHF
.,.,TRBV28,TRBJ2-7,TGTGCCAGCAGTTTCTGGGGCAGGGGATCCTACGAGCAGTACTTC,CASSFWGRGSYEQYF
few,TRBD1,TRBV3-1,TRBJ1-1,TGTGCCAGCAGCCAAGCCCGGGACAGGACTTTCTTT,CASSQARDRTFF
.,.,TRBV14,TRBJ2-7,TGTGCCAGCAGCCAAGTAGACATCCCCTACGAGCAGTACTTC,CASSQVDIPYEQYF
.,TRBD2,TRBV20-1,TRBJ2-7,TGCAGTGCTAGAGATGGAGAAAGCGGGAGGGCCCCGGCCGAGCAGTACTTC,CSARDGESGRAPAEQYF
.,.,TRBV7-3,TRBJ2-7,TGTGCCAGCAGCTGGGACTCCAACGCGGAGCAGTACTTC,CASSWDSNAEQYF
many,.,TRBV19,TRBJ1-1,TGTGCCAGTAGCGAGAACCGGGGCACTGAAGCTTTCTTT,CASSENRGTEAFF
.,.,TRBV28,TRBJ1-1,TGTGCCAGCAGAGCGTCCACTGAAGCTTTCTTT,CASRASTEAFF
few,TRBD2,TRBV19,TRBJ2-5,TGTGCCAGTATCCCCCGGACTAGTAAGATAGAGACCCAGTACTTC,CASIPRTSKIETQYF
.,TRBD1,TRBV6-1,TRBJ2-2,TGTGCCAGCAGAGACAGGGTAAACACCGGGGAGCTGTTTTTT,CASRDRVNTGELFF
many,.,TRBV18,TRBJ1-1,TGTGCCAGCTCACCACGTGCCAGCCCCATGAACACTGAAGCTTTCTTT,CASSPRASPMNTEAFF
few,TRBD2,TRBV12-3/TRBV12-4,TRBJ2-3,TGTGCCAGCAGTTTGAGACTAGCGGGAGTTGATACGCAGTATTTT,CASSLRLAGVDTQYF
many,.,TRBV28,TRBJ1-1,TGTGCCAGCAGTTCGGGGGTTTTGAACACTGAAGCTTTCTTT,CASSSGVLNTEAFF
few,.,TRBV2,TRBJ1-5,TGTGCCAGCAGCCCCCCTAAAGACGGGTCATCGCCCCAGCATTTT,CASSPPKDGSSPQHF
many,.,TRBV19,TRBJ1-2,TGTGCCAGTAGTATATTGGACCTCCTACCGCGGGGCTACACCTTC,CASSILDLLPRGYTF
.,.,TRBV15,TRBJ2-7,TGTGCCACCAGTGACGATTTTAACTACGAGCAGTACTTC,CATSDDFNYEQYF
many,.,TRBV10-3,TRBJ2-3,TGTGCCATCAGGGAGGGTAGCTCAGATACGCAGTATTTT,CAIREGSSDTQYF
.,TRBD1,TRBV27,TRBJ2-7,TGTGCCAGCAGTCTATCGTGGTACGGGACAGAGGCCTACGAGCAGTACTTC,CASSLSWYGTEAYEQYF
.,TRBD2,TRBV27,TRBJ2-7,TGTGCCACCGTTGGTCCCGGGACTAACGTCTACGAGCAGTACTTC,CATVGPGTNVYEQYF
few,.,TRBV30,TRBJ1-2,TGTGCCTGGAGCCAAGGGACCGGCGGCAAGGATGGCTACACCTTC,CAWSQGTGGKDGYTF
many,.,TRBV10-3,TRBJ1-1,TGTGCCATCAGTACAGTCCAGGACCTTAACACTGAAGCTTTCTTT,CAISTVQDLNTEAFF
many,TRBD1,TRBV30,TRBJ1-2,TGTGCCTGGGTCCCTCAGGGGGGCGGCTATGGCTACACCTTC,CAWVPQGGGYGYTF
many,.,TRBV6-5,TRBJ1-5,TGTGCCAGCAGTTACGAGCTGGATCAGCCCCAGCATTTT,CASSYELDQPQHF
many,TRBD2,TRBV2,TRBJ2-5,TGTGCCAGCAGTGAGGGCAGCGGGAGGGCCCAGACCCAGTACTTC,CASSEGSGRAQTQYF
once,.,TRBV9,TRBJ2-3,TGTGCCAGCAGCGTTTTGGCAGCAGATACGCAGTATTTT,CASSVLAADTQYF
many,.,TRBV20-1,TRBJ2-5,TGCAGTGCTAAACCTCCGGGACATCGCCTATCGGGAGAGACCCAGTACTTC,CSAKPPGHRLSGETQYF
many,TRBD2,TRBV28,TRBJ2-7,TGTGCCAGCAGTCCAGAGACTAGCAGATCCTACGAGCAGTACTTC,CASSPETSRSYEQYF
many,.,TRBV20-1,TRBJ1-2,TGCAGTGCTAGGGCATCCAGGGCGGAGGCTAGTGGCTACACCTTC,CSARASRAEASGYTF
.,.,TRBV12-5,TRBJ1-6,TGTGTCCTTAGCGACGGGCGGAATAATTCACCCCTCCACTTT,CVLSDGRNNSPLHF
many,.,TRBV28,TRBJ1-1,TGTGCCAGCAGTTCTTACGGCAGAGGCACTGAAGCTTTCTTT,CASSSYGRGTEAFF
many,.,TRBV28,TRBJ2-7,TGTGCCAGCAGCACCCTTTGGACGGAGGAATCCTACGAGCAGTACTTC,CASSTLWTEESYEQYF
few,TRBD1,TRBV20-1,TRBJ2-2,TGCAGTGCTAGAGGGGGACAGGGGGCGCGGACCGGGGAGCTGTTTTTT,CSARGGQGARTGELFF
few,.,TRBV30,TRBJ1-2,TGTGCCTCTCCCGGGGACGTCGGCCTCAACTATGGCTACACCTTC,CASPGDVGLNYGYTF
many,TRBD2,TRBV28,TRBJ2-7,TGTGCCAGCAGTAATAGCGGGAGCCTCTACGAGCAGTACTTC,CASSNSGSLYEQYF
.,TRBD1,TRBV12-3/TRBV12-4,TRBJ1-2,TGTGCCAGCAGTCAATCGACAGGGGTTGGCTACACCTTC,CASSQSTGVGYTF
many,.,TRBV5-1,TRBJ2-7,TGCGCCAGCAGTCGGGAGCCTACCTACGAGCAGTACTTC,CASSREPTYEQYF
few,.,TRBV27,TRBJ2-1,TGTGCCAGCAGTTTAATTCCCGTGGGTACCAATGAGCAGTTCTTC,CASSLIPVGTNEQFF
few,.,TRBV19,TRBJ1-1,TGTGCCAGTAGTAAACCGCGTGGTCAGGGGACCACTGAAGCTTTCTTT,CASSKPRGQGTTEAFF
many,.,TRBV6-5,TRBJ1-2,TGTGCCAGCAGTTACCACCAGGGAGCCTATGGCTACACCTTC,CASSYHQGAYGYTF
many,.,TRBV15,TRBJ1-1,TGTGCCACCAGCAGAGATCTAAGGAACACTGAAGCTTTCTTT,CATSRDLRNTEAFF
many,.,TRBV12-3/TRBV12-4,TRBJ2-5,TGTGCCAGCAGTTTCCAACGGACCCAAGAGACCCAGTACTTC,CASSFQRTQETQYF
few,TRBD1,TRBV29-1,TRBJ2-7,TGCAGCGCTGCCACCAGCAAAATGAGACAGGGGGCTGGCGAGCAGTACTTC,CSAATSKMRQGAGEQYF
many,TRBD2,TRBV27,TRBJ2-7,TGTGCCAGCGGGGACTATTACTACGAGCAGTACTTC,CASGDYYYEQYF
few,TRBD1,TRBV6-2/TRBV6-3,TRBJ1-5,TGTGCCAGCAGTTACCCCTCTTCTTGGACAGGAGATTATAGAAATCAGCCCCAGCATTTT,CASSYPSSWTGDYRNQPQHF
many,.,TRBV28,TRBJ1-1,TGTGCCAGCAGTTTAAACGGGGACCATGCTTTCTTT,CASSLNGDHAFF
.,TRBD1,TRBV6-2/TRBV6-3,TRBJ1-5,TGTGCCAGCAACAAGGACAGGGCAAATCAGCCCCAGCATTTT,CASNKDRANQPQHF
.,.,TRBV4-1,TRBJ2-2,TGCGCCAGCAGCCAAGATATGCCGGGGGCTGGGAACACCGGGGAGCTGTTTTTT,CASSQDMPGAGNTGELFF
few,.,TRBV3-1,TRBJ2-7,TGTGCCAGCCGGGGGACAGCCGACTACGAGCAGTACTTC,CASRGTADYEQYF
many,.,TRBV20-1,TRBJ1-2,TGCAGTGCTAGACCGGGGGTCGGGACCTTCGCTGGCTACACCTTC,CSARPGVGTFAGYTF
.,.,TRBV6-5,TRBJ1-1,TGTGCCAGCAGTTACTCACAGACACTGTGGACTGAAGCTTTCTTT,CASSYSQTLWTEAFF